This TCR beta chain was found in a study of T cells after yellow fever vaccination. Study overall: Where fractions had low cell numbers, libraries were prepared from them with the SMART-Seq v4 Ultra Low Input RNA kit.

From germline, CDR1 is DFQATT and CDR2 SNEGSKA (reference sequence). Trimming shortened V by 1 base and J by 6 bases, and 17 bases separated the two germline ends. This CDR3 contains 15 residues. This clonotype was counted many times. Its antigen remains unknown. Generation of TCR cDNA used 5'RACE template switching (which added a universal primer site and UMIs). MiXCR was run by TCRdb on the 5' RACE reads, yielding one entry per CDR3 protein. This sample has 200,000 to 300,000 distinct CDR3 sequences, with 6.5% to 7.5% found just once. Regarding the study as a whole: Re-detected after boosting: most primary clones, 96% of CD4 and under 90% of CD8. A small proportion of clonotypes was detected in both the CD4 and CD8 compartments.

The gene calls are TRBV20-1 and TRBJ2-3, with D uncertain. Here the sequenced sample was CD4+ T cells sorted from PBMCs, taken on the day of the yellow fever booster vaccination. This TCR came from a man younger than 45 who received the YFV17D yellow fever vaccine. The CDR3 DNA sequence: TGCAGTGCTAGAGCAACCCTTGATGCCAGCGATACGCAGTATTTT. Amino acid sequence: CSARATLDASDTQYF.